This T cell receptor beta chain originates from a study of T cell repertoires in cytomegalovirus infection. On the study more broadly: Public TCR beta signatures were indicative of both CMV infection and a matching HLA type.

The germline V gene has CDR1 SGHVS and CDR2 FQNEAQ. The CDR3 spans 13 residues. Trimming shortened V by 1 base and J by 7 bases, and 8 bases separated the two germline ends. As concerns this clonotype: As yet, its antigen is unknown.

TCRdb re-analysed the reads in MiXCR, keeping a single row per CDR3 protein. The data hold some 270,000 distinct CDR3 sequences, with 15% to 20% observed a single time. Broader study findings: CMV-specific HLA-C-restricted TCR beta clonotypes dominated the ex vivo response.

The origin of this receptor is a human donor in good health (CMV status not recorded). Some clones in this sample may be carry-over from other donors' samples. Sequencing used CD8+ T cells from PBMCs. This chain connects TRBV7-8 to TRBJ2-1, with D possibly TRBD2 on 5 matching bases. The CDR3 here is CASSLDRGNEQFF. The CDR3 nucleotides read TGTGCCAGCAGCTTAGATCGGGGTAATGAGCAGTTCTTC.